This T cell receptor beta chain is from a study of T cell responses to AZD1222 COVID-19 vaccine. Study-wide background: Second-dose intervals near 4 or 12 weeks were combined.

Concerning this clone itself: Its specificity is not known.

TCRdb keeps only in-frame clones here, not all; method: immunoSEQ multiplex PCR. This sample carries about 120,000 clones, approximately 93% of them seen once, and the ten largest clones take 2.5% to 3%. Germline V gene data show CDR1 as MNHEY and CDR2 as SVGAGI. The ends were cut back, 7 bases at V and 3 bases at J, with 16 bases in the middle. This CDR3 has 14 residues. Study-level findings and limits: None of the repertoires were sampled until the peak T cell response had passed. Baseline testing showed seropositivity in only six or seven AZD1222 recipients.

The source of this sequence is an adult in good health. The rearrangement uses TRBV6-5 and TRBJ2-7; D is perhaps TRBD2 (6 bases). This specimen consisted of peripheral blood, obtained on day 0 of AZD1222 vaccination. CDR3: CASTRGAGRYEQYF. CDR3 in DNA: TGTGCCAGCACCCGCGGGGCGGGACGCTACGAGCAGTACTTC.